The 32 T cell receptor beta chains below come from one sample, sequenced in a study of T cells in Graves' hyperthyroidism and ophthalmopathy. From RNA transcripts, TCR beta CDR3 regions were amplified. During a first-round RT-PCR of the TCR CDR3, the HTBI primer set was used. TCRdb ran MiXCR on the multiplex PCR reads and lists one entry per CDR3 protein. The data hold 550,000 to 600,000 distinct CDR3 sequences, with around 45% observed a single time. The sample consisted of peripheral blood or thyroid tissue (not recorded which). These receptors all stem from an adult woman with Graves' disease, either hyperthyroidism or ophthalmopathy (not recorded which).

This chain joins TRBV29-1 and TRBJ1-2; 7 bases align to TRBD1. J gave up 2 bases and V 7 bases, and 7 bases lay outside the gene matches. The CDR3 loop spans 13 amino acids. Germline V CDR1 and CDR2: SQVTM, ANQGSEA. The CDR3 DNA reads as TGCAGCGCGAAAGGGGGCCCGAACTATGGCTACACCTTC. It is translated as CSAKGGPNYGYTF.

Ten or more counts support this clonotype. V and J are TRBV7-3 and TRBJ2-6; D remains unclear. V lost 5 bases to trimming and J lost 2 bases, with 4 bases between them. The CDR3 loop spans 13 amino acids. Germline CDR1 and CDR2: SGHTA and FQGTGA. DNA for the CDR3: TGTGCCAGCAGCCCCGCTGGGGCCAACGTCCTGACTTTC. This codes for CASSPAGANVLTF.

This clonotype was detected only a few times. This chain links TRBV15 with TRBJ1-2; TRBD1 matches 9 bases. With 3 bases clipped from V and 6 bases from J, the junction kept 8 bases outside the gene matches. This CDR3 spans 15 amino acids. The germline V gene has CDR1 LNHNV and CDR2 YYDKDF (reference sequence). The CDR3 sequence is CATSSPGTGWNGYTF. The CDR3 bases are TGTGCCACCAGCAGCCCTGGGACAGGGTGGAATGGCTACACCTTC.

This chain links TRBV5-4 with TRBJ2-5, with D perhaps TRBD2 (6 bases). In germline, CDR1 is SGHNT, CDR2 YYREEE (reference sequence). With 0 bases removed from V and 7 bases from J, the gap between germline ends came to 7 bases. The CDR3 has 12 amino acids. CDR3 sequence: CASSLVGGTQYF. The CDR3 DNA sequence: TGTGCCAGCAGCTTGGTGGGGGGGACCCAGTACTTC.

This clonotype was seen a few times. V is TRBV5-4 and J is TRBJ1-5, with 8 bases lining up with TRBD1. Per the germline V gene, CDR1 is SGHNT and CDR2 is YYREEE (reference sequence). Losses at the gene ends were 1 base for V and 4 bases for J; bases not matched to a gene: 4. The CDR3 is made up of 15 amino acids. DNA of the CDR3: TGTGCCAGCAGCTTGAGGACAGGGTATAATCAGCCCCAGCATTTT. Translated, it gives CASSLRTGYNQPQHF.

V and J are TRBV24-1 and TRBJ1-2; 9 nucleotides match TRBD1. V lost 2 bases to trimming and J lost 7 bases; unmatched junction nucleotides: 7. The CDR3 has 15 residues. Germline V CDR1 and CDR2: KGHDR, SFDVKD. For the CDR3, the DNA is TGTGCCACCAGTGATTCACGGACAGGGGAAGGTGGCTACACCTTC. Amino acids: CATSDSRTGEGGYTF.

The chain joins TRBV5-1 to TRBJ2-2, with D uncertain. CDR3 length equals 14 residues. V was cut by 4 bases and J by 1 base, with 8 bases left in between. The germline CDR1 and CDR2 sequences are SGHRS and YFSETQ. CDR3 nucleotides: TGCGCCAGCAGCCAACGACAGAACACCGGGGAGCTGTTTTTT. Translation: CASSQRQNTGELFF.

This clonotype has a count of ten or more. V is TRBV5-1 and J is TRBJ1-1; D might be TRBD1 (5 bases). CDR1 SGHRS and CDR2 YFSETQ come from the germline V gene. The CDR3 consists of 14 residues. V was pared by 4 bases and J by 6 bases, with 16 bases between. The CDR3 sequence is CASSRTYPGPEAFF. The CDR3 DNA sequence: TGCGCCAGCAGCCGAACTTACCCGGGGCCTGAAGCTTTCTTT.

The gene calls are TRBV7-9 and TRBJ2-7; D call uncertain. The germline V and J ends were trimmed by 4 bases and 2 bases, with 12 bases remaining between them. The CDR3 runs to 14 residues. The germline V gene encodes CDR1 SEHNR and CDR2 FQNEAQ (reference sequence). The CDR3 is CASSSNRNAYEQYF. The CDR3 region has the DNA TGTGCCAGCAGCTCAAACCGAAATGCCTACGAGCAGTACTTC. Full variable domain (missing parts from reference TRBV7-9 and TRBJ2-7): DTGVSQNPRHKITKRGQNVTFRCDPISEHNRLYWYRQTLGQGPEFLTYFQNEAQLEKSRLLSDRFSAERPKGSFSTLEIQRTEQGDSAMYLCASSSNRNAYEQYFGPGTRLTVT.

In this sample, this clonotype turned up many times. The genes are TRBV5-4 and TRBJ2-7, with 7 bases that match TRBD1. From germline, CDR1 is SGHNT and CDR2 YYREEE (reference sequence). The CDR3 consists of 15 residues. V lost 5 bases and J lost 2; bases outside the gene matches: 10. CDR3 residues: CASREEGQVAYEQYF. The DNA for the CDR3 is TGTGCCAGCAGAGAGGAAGGACAGGTTGCCTACGAGCAGTACTTC.

This chain joins TRBV20-1 and TRBJ1-2; perhaps TRBD1 as D (6 bases). Germline V gene sequence: CDR1 DFQATT, CDR2 SNEGSKA (reference sequence). This CDR3 contains 10 residues. CDR3 in amino acids: CQGGSYGYTF. The CDR3 coding sequence is TGCCAAGGGGGGTCATATGGCTACACCTTC.

Concerning this clonotype: An end of the junction differs from the germline gene, which may be a read error. The chain couples TRBV19 to TRBJ2-6; no clear D. The CDR3 sequence is 13 residues long. Germline CDR1 is LNHDA and CDR2 is SQIVND (reference sequence). DNA of the CDR3: TGTGCCAGTAGCGAGGCCGCGGCCTACGTCCTGACTTTC. The encoded protein is CASSEAAAYVLTF.

A word on this clonotype: In this CDR3 the conserved last residue, phenylalanine or tryptophan, is missing, so a read error is likely. It is unclear where the CDR3 begins or ends on the DNA, so no DNA is shown, and the CDR3 is as TCRdb lists it. The chain employs TRBV9 and TRBJ1-5. From its first to its last residue, the CDR3 has 8 amino acids. Germline loops: CDR1 SGDLS, CDR2 YYNGEE. The chain's CDR3 is CASSVAPS.

Details on this clonotype: The CDR3 does not close with the conserved phenylalanine or tryptophan, likely indicating a read error. V usage is TRBV7-3 and J usage is TRBJ2-2; D gene unclear. CDR1 is SGHTA, CDR2 FQGTGA, per germline. The CDR3 is 14 residues long. V was pared by 5 bases and J by 2 bases, with 9 bases between. The CDR3 bases are TGTGCCAGCAGCCCCGACGGAAACACCGGGGAGCTGTTTTCT. The encoded protein is CASSPDGNTGELFS.

The sample holds a few counts of this clonotype. As DNA, the CDR3 is TGTGCCAGCAGCTTAGATGGATACACTGAAGCTTTCTTT. As protein: CASSLDGYTEAFF. The chain employs TRBV7-9 and TRBJ1-1; the D is unclear. Between the trimmed V and J ends, which lost 1 base and 3 bases, there was a span of 6 bases. There are 13 residues in the CDR3. Germline CDR1 and CDR2: SEHNR and FQNEAQ (reference sequence). Full variable domain (outside the CDR3, taken from reference TRBV7-9 and TRBJ1-1): DTGVSQNPRHKITKRGQNVTFRCDPISEHNRLYWYRQTLGQGPEFLTYFQNEAQLEKSRLLSDRFSAERPKGSFSTLEIQRTEQGDSAMYLCASSLDGYTEAFFGQGTRLTVV.

This clonotype turned up a few times. The chain links TRBV18 to TRBJ2-7; tentatively, D is TRBD1 (5 bases). This CDR3 contains 13 residues. In germline, CDR1 is KGHSH, CDR2 LQKENI. V gave up 3 bases and J gave up 6 bases, with 12 bases separating them. The CDR3 loop is CASSPYVRGEQYF. The CDR3 DNA reads TGTGCCAGCTCACCCTACGTAAGGGGCGAGCAGTACTTC.

The sample holds one count of this clonotype. V is TRBV10-3 and J is TRBJ1-3; D is uncertain. Trimming took off 3 bases at V and 6 bases at J, with 6 bases between the two ends. From germline, CDR1 is ENHRY and CDR2 SYGVKD. The CDR3 is made up of 12 amino acids. CDR3 residues: CAISDPQNTIYF. The CDR3 DNA sequence: TGTGCCATCAGTGACCCCCAAAACACCATATATTTT.

The chain is built from TRBV7-2 and TRBJ2-7; D not certain. Germline assignment: CDR1 SGHTA and CDR2 FQGNSA. Deletions cut 6 bases from V and 4 bases from J, with 13 bases between. The CDR3 is 13 residues long. DNA of the CDR3: TGTGCCAGCAGAGACCTCGCCGGTTACGAGCAGTACTTC. It is translated as CASRDLAGYEQYF.

This clonotype occurred many times. The V gene is TRBV3-1, the J gene TRBJ2-7, with D tentatively TRBD1 (6 bases). The V gene's germline CDR1 is LGHDT and CDR2 YNNKEL (reference sequence). Deletions cut 4 bases from V and 5 bases from J, with 12 bases between. This CDR3 contains 13 residues. The CDR3 loop reads CASSLQGSHEQYF. CDR3 in DNA: TGTGCCAGCAGCCTCCAGGGGTCCCACGAGCAGTACTTC.

The chain couples TRBV2 to TRBJ2-4, with D tentatively TRBD1 (6 bases). Per the germline V gene, CDR1 is SNHLY and CDR2 is FYNNEI. The CDR3 length is 12 residues. Deletions cut 4 bases from V and 8 bases from J, with 9 bases between. The CDR3 reads CASSASGDIQYF. The CDR3 DNA sequence: TGTGCCAGCAGTGCGTCAGGGGACATTCAGTACTTC. Complete variable domain (other parts from reference TRBV2 and TRBJ2-4): EPEVTQTPSHQVTQMGQEVILRCVPISNHLYFYWYRQILGQKVEFLVSFYNNEISEKSEIFDDQFSVERPDGSNFTLKIRSTKLEDSAMYFCASSASGDIQYFGAGTRLSVL.

This chain connects TRBV9 to TRBJ1-2; D is undetermined. The germline V gene has CDR1 SGDLS and CDR2 YYNGEE. This CDR3 is 11 amino acids long. The CDR3 region has the DNA TGTGCAGGCAGCGCAGATTATGGCTACACCTTC. Encoded protein: CAGSADYGYTF.

This clonotype showed up many times. The V and J genes are TRBV7-9 and TRBJ1-4; tentative D call: TRBD1 (5 bases). Germline V CDR1 and CDR2: SEHNR, FQNEAQ (reference sequence). The CDR3 has 16 amino acids. V was cut by 1 base and J by 6 bases, with 15 bases left in between. The CDR3 region is CASSLDQGSGHEKLFF. The DNA for the CDR3 is TGTGCCAGCAGCTTAGATCAGGGCAGCGGACATGAAAAACTGTTTTTT.

Comments on this clonotype: A read error may produce the germline difference seen at one junction end. V gene TRBV14 combines with J gene TRBJ1-2; D ambiguous. This CDR3 has 14 residues. Germline lookup yields CDR1 SGHDN and CDR2 FVKESK. CDR3 DNA sequence: TGTGCCAGCATCCAAGATCAGCTGGTCGGTGGCTACACCTTC. Residues: CASIQDQLVGGYTF.

V and J are TRBV7-9 and TRBJ1-5; D is unclear. CDR1 is SEHNR and CDR2 is FQNEAQ in the germline V gene (reference sequence). The CDR3 consists of 16 residues. The V gene lost 5 bases and the J gene lost 2 bases, with 16 bases spanning the gap. The CDR3 here is CASSDWGGGGNQPQHF. In DNA form, the CDR3 reads TGTGCCAGCAGCGACTGGGGAGGTGGCGGCAATCAGCCCCAGCATTTT.

The chain uses TRBV9 and TRBJ1-1; TRBD1 might be the D (6 bases). Germline loops: CDR1 SGDLS, CDR2 YYNGEE. The CDR3 is made up of 15 amino acids. With 3 bases removed from V and 0 bases from J, the gap between germline ends came to 12 bases. Written as DNA, the CDR3 is TGTGCCAGCAGCGACGAGGGGGGGGTGAACACTGAAGCTTTCTTT. Residues: CASSDEGGVNTEAFF.

The chain combines TRBV5-1 with TRBJ2-3; a weak D match, TRBD2 (6 bases). CDR1 and CDR2 from the germline V gene are SGHRS and YFSETQ. Trimming took off 0 bases at V and 11 bases at J, with 7 bases between the two ends. This CDR3 has 11 amino acids. CDR3 coding DNA: TGCGCCAGCAGCTTGGCCGGGGGGCAGTATTTT. It encodes CASSLAGGQYF. Filled out from reference TRBV5-1 and TRBJ2-3, the complete variable domain reads KAGVTQTPRYLIKTRGQQVTLSCSPISGHRSVSWYQQTPGQGLQFLFEYFSETQRNKGNFPGRFSGRQFSNSRSEMNVSTLELGDSALYLCASSLAGGQYFGPGTRLTVL.

This clonotype was seen only a few times. The chain joins TRBV7-9 to TRBJ2-1; no clear D gene. CDR3 length: 13 amino acids. The V gene lost 5 bases and the J gene lost 5 bases, with 10 bases spanning the gap. The germline CDR1 and CDR2 sequences are SEHNR and FQNEAQ (reference sequence). The CDR3 DNA is TGTGCCAGCAGCCCCCGCGCTGACAATGAGCAGTTCTTC. Translated, it gives CASSPRADNEQFF.

This clonotype was seen ten or more times. DNA for the CDR3: TGTGCCAGCACCATCCAACTGGGGGTCGGCTACACCTTC. It is translated as CASTIQLGVGYTF. The J gene is TRBJ1-2, the V gene TRBV11-2; TRBD1 might be the D (5 bases). The V and J ends lost 7 bases and 8 bases respectively, with 17 bases between them. Germline V gene lookup returns CDR1 SGHAT and CDR2 FQNNGV. This CDR3 has 13 amino acids.

In this sample, this clonotype turned up many times. The J gene is TRBJ2-2, the V gene TRBV7-3; the D is unclear. Trimming pared 0 bases from V and 6 bases from J, leaving 2 bases between. The CDR3 has 12 residues. Germline V gene sequence: CDR1 SGHTA, CDR2 FQGTGA. The CDR3 loop is CASSLTSGELFF. CDR3 DNA sequence: TGTGCCAGCAGCTTAACGTCCGGGGAGCTGTTTTTT.

This clonotype appeared a few times. The V call is TRBV7-6, the J call TRBJ2-5; 9 bases fit TRBD1. Germline V gives CDR1 SGHVS, CDR2 FNYEAQ. The CDR3 length is 16 residues. With V trimmed by 0 bases and J by 4 bases, 6 bases remained unmatched. CDR3: CASSLAGTGYGETQYF. DNA for the CDR3: TGTGCCAGCAGCTTAGCCGGGACAGGGTATGGAGAGACCCAGTACTTC.

This clonotype was counted a few times. A read error is possible here, since a much larger clone lies one base away. The chain employs TRBV6-5 and TRBJ2-5; 7 nucleotides align to TRBD2. The CDR3 length is 14 residues. V gave up 2 bases and J gave up 2 bases; unmatched junction bases: 2. CDR1 is MNHEY, CDR2 SVGAGI, per germline. The CDR3 DNA reads TGTGCCAGCAGTTACCCAGCGGGACAAGAGACCCAGTACTTC. Protein product: CASSYPAGQETQYF.

This clonotype was recorded at least ten times. This chain links TRBV10-3 with TRBJ1-2; no firm D call. Trimming pared 0 bases from V and 1 base from J, leaving 12 bases between. This CDR3 spans 16 amino acids. Germline-derived CDR1 and CDR2 are ENHRY and SYGVKD. The DNA of the CDR3 is TGTGCCATCAGTGAGTCCGGATACATCTTTAACTATGGCTACACCTTC. It codes for CAISESGYIFNYGYTF.